This T cell receptor beta chain was captured in a study of memory CD4+ T cells and cytomegalovirus serostatus. For this clone: The antigen is unknown.

Whole-study findings and limits: CMV serostatus prediction reached median AUC roughly 0.95, or 0.91 with US-trained model.

Assay used: immunoSEQ multiplex PCR; TCRdb lists only in-frame clones, some missing. The table includes 30,000 to 40,000 clones, 65% to 80% detected once. With 2 bases removed from V and 0 bases from J, the gap between germline ends came to 13 bases. Germline values: CDR1 MNHNS, CDR2 SASEGT. This CDR3 region has 16 residues. Single viable CD3+CD4+CD8-CD45RO+ cells were sorted as the memory CD4+ T cells. CMV serostatus came from serum IgG against pp150, pp28, p38, p52. The sample comprised memory CD4+ T cells from blood. The rearrangement uses TRBV6-1 and TRBJ1-2; D is possibly TRBD1 (6 bases). The origin of this receptor is an adult in good health and CMV-seronegative. Some clones in this sample may be carry-over from other donors' samples. The CDR3 nucleotides read TGTGCCAGCAGTGAACAGGGGCCACAGACTAACTATGGCTACACCTTC. Translation gives CASSEQGPQTNYGYTF.